Presented here are 29 T cell receptor beta chains from one specimen sequenced in a study of shared clonotypes between healthy human individuals. Sequencing was performed with immunoSEQ multiplex PCR; in TCRdb, only in-frame clones are kept and a portion is missing. The data hold roughly 1 million clones, with approximately 70% observed a single time. The sequencing input was memory CD4+ T cells sorted from blood. Subset denoted: CD45RA-negative fraction. The receptors were sampled from a young man in good health.

The rearrangement joins TRBV5-6 to TRBJ2-2; 7 nucleotides line up with TRBD1. The CDR3 is 16 amino acids. The junction had 6 bases not matched to a gene; V was cut back by 0 bases and J by 4 bases. Germline V gene lookup returns CDR1 SGHDT and CDR2 YYEEEE. The CDR3 nucleotides are TGTGCCAGCAGCTTGGCTAGGGGGCCAGGCACCGGGGAGCTGTTTTTT. Its protein product is CASSLARGPGTGELFF.

The V gene is TRBV5-4, the J gene TRBJ2-1, with 10 bases identical to TRBD2. V trimming: 3 bases; J trimming: 6 bases; junction bases outside the gene matches: 9. Germline-derived CDR1 and CDR2 are SGHNT and YYREEE (reference sequence). This CDR3 is 16 amino acids long. CDR3 DNA sequence: TGTGCCAGCAGCTGGGGTAGCGGGGGGCGTACCAATGAGCAGTTCTTC. This encodes CASSWGSGGRTNEQFF.

The J gene is TRBJ1-4, the V gene TRBV9; 9 bases fit TRBD1. V shed 3 bases and J 8 bases; nucleotides not matched to a gene: 8. The CDR3 runs 15 residues. Germline values: CDR1 SGDLS, CDR2 YYNGEE. This CDR3 reads CASSEGGTGSEKLFF. The DNA for the CDR3 is TGTGCCAGCAGCGAGGGGGGGACAGGGTCCGAAAAACTGTTTTTT.

The CDR3 DNA is TGTGCCAGCAGCACAGACGGGACCAAAATTCAAGAGACCCAGTACTTC. It yields the protein CASSTDGTKIQETQYF. The chain employs TRBV11-1 and TRBJ2-5; D assignment may be TRBD1 or TRBD2 (5 bases each). This CDR3 region has 16 residues. Germline lookup yields CDR1 SGHAT and CDR2 FQDESV (reference sequence). With 5 bases removed from V and 2 bases from J, the gap between germline ends came to 18 bases.

This clone occurred a few times. V gene TRBV5-1 combines with J gene TRBJ1-2; possibly TRBD1 for D (5 bases). The CDR3 totals 14 residues. V was pared by 0 bases and J by 8 bases, with 14 bases between. Germline CDR1 reads SGHRS; CDR2 reads YFSETQ. Here the CDR3 reads CASSLGGDSYGYTF. CDR3 nucleotides: TGCGCCAGCAGCTTGGGAGGGGATTCCTACGGCTACACCTTC.

This clone was detected a few times. This same CDR3 is encoded by further DNA sequences in the sample. The genes are TRBV4-3 and TRBJ2-2; 9 nucleotides line up with TRBD2. This CDR3 has 17 amino acids. Germline-derived CDR1 and CDR2 are LGHNA and YSLEER. V lost 0 bases and J lost 4; bases outside the gene matches: 6. The CDR3 region has the DNA TGCGCCAGCAGCCAAGAACGGCTAGCGGGACGCACCGGGGAGCTGTTTTTT. Encoded protein: CASSQERLAGRTGELFF.

The CDR3 spells CASWRAGSQETQYF. The CDR3 nucleotides are TGTGCCAGCTGGCGGGCCGGCAGCCAAGAGACCCAGTACTTC. The rearrangement joins TRBV6-5 to TRBJ2-5; maybe TRBD2 (5 bases). V lost 8 bases, J lost 1 base, and 14 bases lay in between. In germline, CDR1 is MNHEY, CDR2 SVGAGI. The length of the CDR3 is 14 residues.

This clone has just a few counts. The CDR3 protein is CASSNHRGPQHF. As DNA, the CDR3 is TGTGCCAGCAGTAACCACAGGGGGCCCCAGCATTTT. This chain uses TRBV6-1 with TRBJ1-5, with TRBD1 matching over 7 bases. The CDR3 runs 12 residues. Germline-derived CDR1 and CDR2 are MNHNS and SASEGT. Losses at the gene ends were 5 bases for V and 9 bases for J; bases not matched to a gene: 4.

The CDR3 sequence: CASSRTWGETQYF. Written as DNA, the CDR3 is TGTGCCAGCAGTAGGACCTGGGGGGAGACCCAGTACTTC. The V gene is TRBV7-3, the J gene TRBJ2-5, with D perhaps given as TRBD1 or TRBD2 (5 bases each). CDR3 length: 13 amino acids. V dropped 6 bases and J dropped 5 bases, with 13 bases sitting between them. Germline CDR1 is SGHTA and CDR2 is FQGTGA.

The genes are TRBV10-3 and TRBJ1-1; D is perhaps TRBD1 (6 bases). Trimming removed 4 bases from V and 2 bases from J, with 8 bases in between. The CDR3 has 13 residues. Germline loops: CDR1 ENHRY, CDR2 SYGVKD. CDR3 sequence (DNA): TGTGCCATCAGTGTCGGGACAAACACTGAAGCTTTCTTT. It codes for CAISVGTNTEAFF.

Turning to this clone: Other DNA sequences in the sample encode the same CDR3. The chain employs TRBV30 and TRBJ1-3, with unresolved D. V shed 7 bases and J shed 0 bases, with 10 bases lying between them. The CDR3 has 13 residues. In germline, CDR1 is GTSNPN, CDR2 SVGIG (reference sequence). CDR3 region: CASRLGSGNTIYF. The CDR3 region has the DNA TGTGCCTCGAGACTGGGCTCTGGAAACACCATATATTTT.

The CDR3 protein is CASSSSGKNYNEQFF. CDR3 sequence (DNA): TGTGCCAGCAGTTCTAGCGGGAAAAATTACAATGAGCAGTTCTTC. The chain couples TRBV6-5 to TRBJ2-1; 9 bases line up with TRBD2. Trimming removed 4 bases from V and 4 bases from J; junction bases left unmatched: 5. The CDR3 loop spans 15 amino acids. Germline CDR1 is MNHEY and CDR2 is SVGAGI.

V gene TRBV11-2 combines with J gene TRBJ2-2; D tentatively fits TRBD1 or TRBD2 (5 bases each). Germline loops: CDR1 SGHAT, CDR2 FQNNGV. The CDR3 spans 15 residues. V was shortened by 1 base and J by 3 bases, with 9 bases between the two germline ends. The CDR3 region is CASSLAGLDTGELFF. DNA of the CDR3: TGTGCCAGCAGCTTAGCGGGGCTGGACACCGGGGAGCTGTTTTTT.

This clone has a handful of counts. The chain carries TRBV6-4 and TRBJ2-5, with 8 bases identical to TRBD2. Germline-derived CDR1 and CDR2 are MRHNA and SNTAGT. Trimming at V came to 0 bases and at J to 5 bases, leaving 2 bases not matched to a gene. The CDR3 spans 14 residues. The DNA for the CDR3 is TGTGCCAGCAGTGACTCCCAGCGGGGGGAGACCCAGTACTTC. It codes for CASSDSQRGETQYF.

A remark on this clone: Other DNA sequences in this specimen translate into the identical CDR3. The genes are TRBV5-1 and TRBJ2-5; TRBD2 agrees at 10 bases. V was clipped by 6 bases and J by 2 bases; unmatched bases: 4. Germline CDR1 SGHRS, CDR2 YFSETQ. This CDR3 is built from 14 residues. CDR3 nucleotides: TGCGCCAGCACCCCACTAGCGGGGCAAGAGACCCAGTACTTC. Translated: CASTPLAGQETQYF.

The count of this clone is one. The chain uses TRBV10-3 and TRBJ1-5; a possible D gene is TRBD1 (5 bases). The CDR3 has 13 amino acids. Trimming shortened V by 3 bases and J by 6 bases, and 9 bases separated the two germline ends. Per the germline V gene, CDR1 is ENHRY and CDR2 is SYGVKD. The CDR3 region is CAISEDGGQPQHF. The CDR3 DNA is TGTGCCATCAGTGAAGACGGGGGTCAGCCCCAGCATTTT.

This clone was seen a handful of times. At the DNA level, this CDR3 is encoded by other sequences in the same sample as well. The chain couples TRBV10-1 to TRBJ1-2; no clear D. Trimming took off 3 bases at V and 2 bases at J, with 7 bases between the two ends. The CDR3 runs to 13 residues. Per the germline V gene, CDR1 is WNHNN and CDR2 is SYGVQD (reference sequence). DNA of the CDR3: TGCGCCAGCAGTGAAGGACGGAACTATGGCTACACCTTC. Amino acids: CASSEGRNYGYTF.

The J gene is TRBJ2-5, the V gene TRBV5-4; 7 bases map to TRBD2. The length of the CDR3 is 15 residues. Germline assignment: CDR1 SGHNT and CDR2 YYREEE (reference sequence). V was clipped by 1 base and J by 5 bases; unmatched bases: 8. This chain's CDR3 is CASSLSGLGGETQYF. CDR3 nucleotides: TGTGCCAGCAGCTTGTCGGGGCTGGGGGGGGAGACCCAGTACTTC.

The chain links TRBV2 to TRBJ2-7; 7 bases are a match to TRBD2. CDR1 SNHLY and CDR2 FYNNEI come from the germline V gene. The CDR3 is 13 residues long. J gave up 9 bases and V 5 bases, and 10 bases lay outside the gene matches. CDR3 coding DNA: TGTGCCAGCAGTACCCTGGCGGGGGTCGGGCAGTACTTC. Encoded protein: CASSTLAGVGQYF.

In this sample, this clone turned up a few times. Relative to the germline gene, one junction end is altered; a read error may explain this. The rearrangement links TRBV5-4 to TRBJ2-1; D gene uncertain. CDR1 is SGHNT and CDR2 is YYREEE in the germline V gene (reference sequence). The CDR3 length is 14 residues. The CDR3 region is CASRQDLSSNEQFF. The CDR3 DNA reads as TGTGCCAGCAGACAAGATCTATCCTCCAATGAGCAGTTCTTC.

The V gene is TRBV18, the J gene TRBJ1-1; 7 bases fit TRBD1. From germline, CDR1 is KGHSH and CDR2 LQKENI. V was pared by 3 bases and J by 4 bases, with 5 bases of the junction left unmatched. CDR3 length: 14 residues. CDR3 sequence: CASSPEPGGTEAFF. The CDR3 DNA reads TGTGCCAGCTCACCGGAGCCAGGGGGCACTGAAGCTTTCTTT.

J is TRBJ2-2 and V is TRBV10-3, with D maybe TRBD1 (6 bases). V was shortened by 0 bases and J by 5 bases, with 10 bases between the two germline ends. CDR1 is ENHRY, CDR2 SYGVKD, per germline. This CDR3 has 15 residues. DNA of the CDR3: TGTGCCATCAGTGAGTCTTTGGGGGCTACCGGGGAGCTGTTTTTT. Translating it yields CAISESLGATGELFF.

The chain links TRBV6-6 to TRBJ1-5; TRBD1 might be the D (5 bases). The CDR3 contains 16 residues. Per the germline V gene, CDR1 is MNHNY and CDR2 is SVGAGI (reference sequence). The germline V and J ends were trimmed by 8 bases and 4 bases, with 21 bases remaining between them. The CDR3 sequence: CASVRGELGPNQPQHF. CDR3 bases: TGTGCCAGCGTAAGGGGAGAATTGGGACCGAATCAGCCCCAGCATTTT.

The chain has TRBV27 and TRBJ1-6, with D hard to call. The CDR3 contains 13 residues. The germline gives CDR1 MNHEY, CDR2 SMNVEV (reference sequence). The V and J ends lost 5 bases and 9 bases respectively, with 11 bases between them. This chain's CDR3 is CASSPSNVSPLHF. The CDR3 coding sequence is TGTGCCAGCAGTCCCTCTAACGTTTCACCCCTCCACTTT.

J is TRBJ1-2 and V is TRBV2; possibly TRBD1 for D (6 bases). Germline-derived CDR1 and CDR2 are SNHLY and FYNNEI. Trimming stripped 6 bases from V and 0 bases from J, with 14 bases between. The CDR3 has 15 residues. In nucleotides, the CDR3 is TGTGCCAGCAGAAGACAGGTCCTTGCTAACTATGGCTACACCTTC. Its translation is CASRRQVLANYGYTF.

Of note for this clone: Possible read error: a much larger clone is one base away. The rearrangement links TRBV5-6 to TRBJ1-6, with D unresolved. Germline V gene lookup returns CDR1 SGHDT and CDR2 YYEEEE. Trimming pared 0 bases from V and 7 bases from J, leaving 2 bases between. The CDR3 spans 12 residues. The CDR3 spells CASSLENSPLHF. CDR3 coding DNA: TGTGCCAGCAGCTTGGAGAATTCACCCCTCCACTTT.

J is TRBJ1-3 and V is TRBV9, with 7 positions matching TRBD1. Germline CDR1 reads SGDLS; CDR2 reads YYNGEE. CDR3 length: 14 residues. V shed 4 bases, J shed 8 bases, and the junction held 9 bases outside the gene matches. The CDR3 DNA reads as TGTGCCAGCAGCCCCAGGGGACAGATAGACACCATATATTTT. It codes for CASSPRGQIDTIYF.

This chain joins TRBV2 and TRBJ1-2; 9 positions match TRBD1. V shed 8 bases, J shed 2 bases, and the junction held 3 bases outside the gene matches. This CDR3 has 13 residues. The germline V gene has CDR1 SNHLY and CDR2 FYNNEI. CDR3 coding DNA: TGTGCCAGCGCCGGGACAGGGAACTATGGCTACACCTTC. Protein: CASAGTGNYGYTF.

The chain couples TRBV29-1 to TRBJ1-1; weak D call: TRBD1 (5 bases). Deletions cut 6 bases from V and 5 bases from J, with 13 bases between. Germline V gene sequence: CDR1 SQVTM, CDR2 ANQGSEA. There are 12 residues in the CDR3. The CDR3 spells CSVLGGGTEAFF. CDR3 in DNA: TGCAGCGTGTTAGGCGGGGGGACTGAAGCTTTCTTT.